This T cell receptor beta chain was identified during a study of T cells in Graves' hyperthyroidism and ophthalmopathy. In this sample, this clonotype turned up many times. Trimming stripped 3 bases from V and 1 base from J, with 10 bases between. The CDR3 consists of 15 residues. Germline V gene sequence: CDR1 MGHDK, CDR2 SYGVNS. Lactation, pregnancy, other autoimmune disease or uncontrolled infection excluded patients. Regions amplified from RNA transcripts were the TCR beta CDR3 regions. Primed by the HTBI set, a first-round RT-PCR was run on the TCR CDR3. From the multiplex PCR reads, TCRdb called clonotypes with MiXCR, one entry per CDR3 protein. The sample lists 480,000 or so distinct CDR3 sequences; roughly an eighth were seen once.

This chain connects TRBV25-1 to TRBJ1-3; D not resolved. The clonotype comes from a young woman with Graves' hyperthyroidism. The sequencing input was blood. CDR3 protein: CASSDGRSSGNTIYF. DNA for the CDR3: TGTGCCAGCAGTGACGGCAGGAGTTCTGGAAACACCATATATTTT.